Following are 25 T cell receptor beta chains from one sample sequenced in a study of identical twins (dated by TCRdb to 2016 to 2017). The library was prepared using 5' RACE. The run used an Illumina HiSeq 2000. TCRdb reran the public reads through fastp at Q25 and MiXCR, keeping productive beta chains. Identical CDR3 protein sequences are pooled into one entry, listed with their most common genes and DNA. This sample is represented by 1.5 million to 2 million distinct CDR3 sequences; around 29% of them were singletons. The ten top clones hold 0.25% to 0.3% of the sample. Sequencing used cord blood. These TCRs come from a newborn girl in good health.

The chain is built from TRBV30 and TRBJ1-5, with 10 bases aligning to TRBD1. After removal of 3 bases from V and 3 bases from J, the junction contained 5 bases not matched to a gene. Germline V lookup: CDR1 GTSNPN, CDR2 SVGIG (reference sequence). CDR3 length: 15 residues. In DNA form, the CDR3 reads TGTGCCTGGAGCAGGGGACAGGGGATCAATCAGCCCCAGCATTTT. This sequence encodes CAWSRGQGINQPQHF. The full variable domain, completed using reference TRBV30 and TRBJ1-5, is SQTIHQWPATLVQPVGSPLSLECTVEGTSNPNLYWYRQAAGRGLQLLFYSVGIGQISSEVPQNLSASRPQDRQFILSSKKLLLSDSGFYLCAWSRGQGINQPQHFGDGTRLSIL.

Only a few counts were recorded for this clonotype. The J gene is TRBJ2-7, the V gene TRBV10-3; 7 nucleotides align to TRBD1. CDR1 ENHRY and CDR2 SYGVKD come from the germline V gene. There are 14 residues in the CDR3. Trimming at V came to 2 bases and at J to 1 base, leaving 2 bases not matched to a gene. CDR3 amino acids: CAISEVQGSYEQYF. DNA for the CDR3: TGTGCCATCAGTGAGGTACAGGGGTCCTACGAGCAGTACTTC.

The DNA of the CDR3 is TGTGCCAGCAGTGAATTCGGACTAGCGGGAGCATACGAGCAGTACTTC. Translating gives CASSEFGLAGAYEQYF. The chain employs TRBV25-1 and TRBJ2-7; 13 bases map to TRBD2. Germline V gene sequence: CDR1 MGHDK, CDR2 SYGVNS. This CDR3 contains 16 residues. Trimming took 1 base from V and 4 from J; bases not matched to a gene: 4.

This clonotype was seen more than once but under ten times. The rearrangement uses TRBV27 and TRBJ2-1; 11 bases map to TRBD2. V gave up 4 bases and J gave up 7 bases; unmatched junction bases: 12. The CDR3 length is 17 residues. Germline CDR1 and CDR2: MNHEY and SMNVEV (reference sequence). The CDR3 DNA reads as TGTGCCAGCAGTTCCCGACTCACTAGCGGGAGAGAGAATGAGCAGTTCTTC. Translating gives CASSSRLTSGRENEQFF.

The gene calls are TRBV27 and TRBJ1-6, with D possibly being TRBD1 (6 bases). The germline V gene encodes CDR1 MNHEY and CDR2 SMNVEV (reference sequence). The ends were cut back, 11 bases at V and 7 bases at J, with 15 bases in the middle. The CDR3 has 13 residues. The CDR3 DNA is TGTGCCTGCTCTTTAGGGGGGAATTCACCCCTCCACTTT. Protein: CACSLGGNSPLHF.

This clonotype was seen a few times. This chain joins TRBV20-1 and TRBJ2-7; possible D gene TRBD1, 6 bases. There are 13 residues in the CDR3. The V gene's germline CDR1 is DFQATT and CDR2 SNEGSKA (reference sequence). The germline V and J ends were trimmed by 3 bases and 3 bases, with 12 bases remaining between them. In nucleotides, the CDR3 is TGCAGTGCTAGCCAGGGGTACTACTACGAGCAGTACTTC. Residues: CSASQGYYYEQYF.

The V call is TRBV6-6, the J call TRBJ1-6; possibly TRBD1 for D (5 bases). The germline V gene has CDR1 MNHNY and CDR2 SVGAGI (reference sequence). V was clipped by 5 bases and J by 6 bases, with 11 bases between them. This CDR3 spans 14 amino acids. CDR3 loop: CASSLRQFNSPLHF. Written as DNA, the CDR3 is TGTGCCAGCAGTCTAAGACAGTTTAATTCACCCCTCCACTTT.

This clonotype was counted a few times. CDR3 sequence: CSARDGGFGQPQHF. DNA for the CDR3: TGCAGTGCTAGAGATGGGGGTTTCGGTCAGCCCCAGCATTTT. The V call is TRBV20-1, the J call TRBJ1-5; a possible D gene is TRBD1 (5 bases). Germline V gene sequence: CDR1 DFQATT, CDR2 SNEGSKA (reference sequence). The CDR3 spans 14 residues. The V and J ends lost 0 bases and 6 bases respectively, with 12 bases between them.

The genes are TRBV14 and TRBJ2-3; tentative D call: TRBD2 (6 bases). CDR3 length: 16 residues. Germline CDR1 and CDR2: SGHDN and FVKESK. Trimming pared 5 bases from V and 6 bases from J, leaving 21 bases between. The CDR3 DNA follows: TGTGCCAGCAGCGCGGCGGGCCCACTAGCATCCGATACGCAGTATTTT. Protein product: CASSAAGPLASDTQYF.

Regarding this clonotype: One junction end does not reproduce the germline sequence, and a read error may be involved. The chain employs TRBV5-1 and TRBJ2-7; D is unresolved. Germline CDR1 reads SGHRS; CDR2 reads YFSETQ. The CDR3 is 12 amino acids. The DNA of the CDR3 is TGCACCAGCAGCTCGGACCCTTTCGAGCAGTACTTC. It yields the protein CTSSSDPFEQYF.

There are a few counts of this clonotype. The chain uses TRBV20-1 and TRBJ2-4; D not certain. Per germline, CDR1 DFQATT and CDR2 SNEGSKA (reference sequence). V lost 0 bases and J lost 6, with 9 bases in between. This CDR3 region has 13 residues. As DNA, the CDR3 is TGCAGTGCTAGAGATTGGACCCTAAACATTCAGTACTTC. Translating it yields CSARDWTLNIQYF.

Remarks on this clonotype: Being one base from a much bigger clone, this may be a read error. The chain combines TRBV10-3 with TRBJ1-2, with D perhaps matching TRBD1 (6 bases). Germline CDR1 reads ENHRY; CDR2 reads SYGVKD. The CDR3 loop spans 12 amino acids. The CDR3: CATSDRPYGYTF. The CDR3, as DNA: TGTGCCACCAGTGACAGGCCCTATGGCTACACCTTC.

The chain combines TRBV20-1 with TRBJ1-1; TRBD1 agrees at 7 bases. CDR3 size: 14 residues. The J segment lost 8 bases and the V segment lost 1 base, leaving 10 bases of the junction unmatched. Germline CDR1 reads DFQATT; CDR2 reads SNEGSKA (reference sequence). This CDR3 reads CSARAGTAIKEAFF. Written as DNA, the CDR3 is TGCAGTGCTAGAGCCGGGACAGCTATAAAGGAAGCTTTCTTT.

The chain uses TRBV20-1 and TRBJ1-2; 10 bases agree with TRBD1. The CDR3 spans 15 residues. V lost 2 bases and J lost 6; bases outside the gene matches: 9. Per germline, CDR1 DFQATT and CDR2 SNEGSKA (reference sequence). CDR3 amino acids: CSARRRTGGLDGYTF. CDR3 nucleotides: TGCAGTGCTAGACGTAGGACAGGGGGACTGGATGGCTACACCTTC.

This clonotype was counted only a few times. The gene calls are TRBV6-6 and TRBJ2-1; D is uncertain. Per the germline V gene, CDR1 is MNHNY and CDR2 is SVGAGI (reference sequence). The CDR3 has 16 residues. The ends were cut back, 4 bases at V and 4 bases at J, with 17 bases in the middle. CDR3 residues: CASSSFGPLGYNEQFF. The CDR3 DNA reads as TGTGCCAGCAGTTCCTTCGGGCCTTTAGGGTACAATGAGCAGTTCTTC.

This clonotype was counted only a few times. Its ends do not fully match the called genes, so a read error is possible. The chain joins TRBV7-6 to TRBJ2-7; 12 bases are a match to TRBD2. The germline V gene encodes CDR1 SGHVS and CDR2 FNYEAQ. The CDR3 is 16 residues long. This CDR3 is CVSSLLTSGGVYEQYF. CDR3 in DNA: TGTGTCAGCAGCTTACTGACTAGCGGGGGTGTATACGAGCAGTACTTC.

This clonotype was recorded a few times. V usage is TRBV5-1 and J usage is TRBJ1-2; 7 positions match TRBD1. After removal of 4 bases from V and 5 bases from J, the junction contained 8 bases not matched to a gene. The CDR3 loop spans 14 amino acids. The germline V gene has CDR1 SGHRS and CDR2 YFSETQ. DNA for the CDR3: TGCGCCAGCAGCCAGACAGGGATTGAGTATGGCTACACCTTC. This encodes CASSQTGIEYGYTF.

This clonotype has just a few counts. The gene calls are TRBV7-2 and TRBJ2-7; D perhaps matches TRBD2 (6 bases). This CDR3 spans 16 amino acids. CDR1 SGHTA and CDR2 FQGNSA come from the germline V gene. V lost 4 bases and J 9 bases, leaving 25 bases between the germline ends. The CDR3 loop is CASSSLLGGGFEAQYF. The DNA of the CDR3 is TGTGCCAGCAGCTCCCTGCTGGGAGGTGGTTTTGAAGCGCAGTACTTC.

The chain employs TRBV20-1 and TRBJ2-4; D gene unclear. V lost 2 bases and J lost 4, with 6 bases in between. This CDR3 region has 12 residues. CDR1 DFQATT and CDR2 SNEGSKA come from the germline V gene (reference sequence). The CDR3 here is CSARQDKNIQYF. CDR3 sequence (DNA): TGCAGTGCTAGACAGGATAAAAACATTCAGTACTTC.

The chain has TRBV15 and TRBJ2-1; 9 positions match TRBD2. V dropped 0 bases and J dropped 7; count of bases not matched to a gene: 13. The CDR3 runs to 18 residues. The germline CDR1 and CDR2 sequences are LNHNV and YYDKDF (reference sequence). CDR3 amino acids: CATSRDSLAGGLRNEQFF. CDR3 coding DNA: TGTGCCACCAGCAGAGATTCTCTGGCGGGGGGGCTCAGAAATGAGCAGTTCTTC.

The chain couples TRBV20-1 to TRBJ1-6, with D maybe TRBD1 (5 bases). Per germline, CDR1 DFQATT and CDR2 SNEGSKA (reference sequence). This CDR3 is built from 11 residues. V lost 7 bases and J 5 bases, leaving 6 bases between the germline ends. In nucleotides, the CDR3 is TGCAGTGGGACAAATAATTCACCCCTCCACTTT. Its translation: CSGTNNSPLHF.

The chain couples TRBV20-1 to TRBJ2-7; D is possibly TRBD1 (5 bases). The germline gives CDR1 DFQATT, CDR2 SNEGSKA (reference sequence). Trimming took 4 bases from V and 4 from J, leaving 11 bases between them. The CDR3 sequence is 12 residues long. CDR3 coding DNA: TGCAGTGCTAAGGCAGGGCGGTACGAGCAGTACTTC. This sequence encodes CSAKAGRYEQYF.

V is TRBV4-2 and J is TRBJ2-1; 7 bases match TRBD2. Per germline, CDR1 LGHNA and CDR2 YNFKEQ. V lost 4 bases and J lost 8; bases outside the gene matches: 8. The CDR3 is made up of 14 amino acids. The CDR3 DNA reads TGTGCCAGCAGCCTCCAGCGGGGAGGAGATGAGCAGTTCTTC. This codes for CASSLQRGGDEQFF.

Only a few counts were recorded for this clonotype. The chain uses TRBV3-1 and TRBJ2-1, with 9 bases matching TRBD2. The germline CDR1 and CDR2 sequences are LGHDT and YNNKEL (reference sequence). The CDR3 runs 17 residues. The V and J ends lost 0 bases and 10 bases, in that order; junction bases with no gene match: 13. The CDR3: CASSQDRSLAGTGEQFF. DNA for the CDR3: TGTGCCAGCAGCCAAGATCGGAGTCTAGCGGGGACGGGGGAGCAGTTCTTC.

This clonotype was seen a few times. The chain links TRBV5-1 to TRBJ1-2, with 9 nucleotides matching TRBD1. Trimming at V came to 0 bases and at J to 10 bases, leaving 7 bases not matched to a gene. This CDR3 is built from 14 residues. Germline V gives CDR1 SGHRS, CDR2 YFSETQ. The CDR3 coding sequence is TGCGCCAGCAGCTTGGATTGGGACAGGGCGACCTACACCTTC. As protein: CASSLDWDRATYTF. Drawing the rest from reference TRBV5-1 and TRBJ1-2, the complete variable domain is KAGVTQTPRYLIKTRGQQVTLSCSPISGHRSVSWYQQTPGQGLQFLFEYFSETQRNKGNFPGRFSGRQFSNSRSEMNVSTLELGDSALYLCASSLDWDRATYTFGSGTRLTVV.